The clone carrying this T cell receptor (beta chain) occurred once. Its specificity is unknown. This sample is drawn from a study of cytomegalovirus exposure and HLA in healthy donors. Study-wide findings and caveats: Analyses of presence/absence relied on an assumption of roughly uniform sequencing depth across donors. Sequencing likely produced, as an artifact, a cluster of highly shared sequence variants.

CDR1 is SQVTM, CDR2 ANQGSEA, per germline. The CDR3 is 12 residues long. V shed 6 bases and J 5 bases; nucleotides not matched to a gene: 0. Primers for the PCR totalled 60 Vbeta and 13 Jbeta. TCRdb's copy holds only in-frame clones and misses some; the assay was immunoSEQ multiplex PCR. This sample has 100,000 to 150,000 clones; roughly 80% occur once, and the top ten carry roughly 1.2%. V is TRBV29-1 and J is TRBJ2-3, with 12 nucleotides matching TRBD2. The receptor was derived from a girl aged 2-15 years in good health and CMV-seronegative. The sequencing sample was made of PBMCs. The CDR3 protein is CSVGLAGDTQYF. The CDR3 bases are TGCAGCGTGGGACTAGCGGGAGATACGCAGTATTTT.